This TCR beta chain appears in the sequencing data of a study of CD8+ T cells in alopecia areata listed by TCRdb under 2018. Turning to the overall study: Treated patients were enrolled in an open-label pilot trial of oral tofacitinib at 5 to 10 mg twice daily for moderate-to-severe alopecia areata. Patients received tofacitinib for 6 to 18 months and were then followed off drug for 6 months to check for delayed response and recurrence. TCRbeta CDR3 regions were amplified by immunoSEQ multiplex PCR using 35 Vbeta forward and 13 Jbeta reverse primers. On the human side, TCRbeta sequencing was run on scalp tissue and on sorted CD4+ and CD8+ peripheral blood T cells from healthy controls and from alopecia areata patients with either patchy or totalis/universalis disease. In treated patients, disease severity was measured using the SALT score, which gives the percentage of scalp surface area affected. The RNA source kit depended on sample type: the PAXgene miRNA kit for fixed scalp, the miRNeasy kit for PBMCs, and the RNeasy kit for mouse skin. Scalp clonality was compared across normal scalp (n=4), patchy alopecia areata scalp (n=8), and alopecia totalis/universalis scalp (n=8). Biopsies were taken from tofacitinib-treated patients at baseline and again at 4 and 24 weeks into treatment, and several of those patients also had a later scalp biopsy. In both human patients and the C3H/HeJ mouse model, the study applied high-throughput TCRbeta sequencing to look at T cell clonal expansion in alopecia areata. General findings and caveats noted by the study authors: During tofacitinib treatment, many expanded lesional clones remained in scalp and blood, and this persistence may partly explain relapse after treatment is stopped. Scalp clonality and the number of expanded CD8+ clones among the top 100 scalp clones were significantly decreased by tofacitinib. Scalp TCR repertoire analysis is complicated because resident alphabeta T cells in normal human skin are also sequenced, whereas mouse skin is dominated by gammadelta T cells. Compared with mice, TCR sequences shared between patients were less clear, possibly partly because of HLA diversity across the patient population. Lesional scalp, especially in alopecia totalis/universalis, showed higher clonality and more expanded CD8+ clones than normal scalp, suggesting antigenic drive. Because the treated cohort was small and included a single nonresponder, larger studies are needed to assess links between baseline CD8+ expansion and response.

Reading from cysteine to phenylalanine, the CDR3 counts 14 amino acids. The sequence is cut down to CDR3 DNA, 42 bases in frame from base 1. Trimming costs V 2 bases and J 4 bases, and their ends lie 11 bases apart. Per the germline V gene, SGHTA is the CDR1 and FQGTGA is the CDR2. Turning to this clone: The target of this receptor is not known. The input lacks base qualities; no much larger clone sits a single base away.

The protocol used for the library was the immunoSEQ multiplex PCR assay. RNA was extracted from all samples and reverse transcribed into cDNA, which served as template for TCR sequencing. SuperScript III was used to make first-strand cDNA, primed with a 2:1 mix of oligo-dT and random hexamers. Amplification bias was assessed with a synthetic immune receptor repertoire, and residual bias was removed computationally. Per the authors' processing: Raw reads were preprocessed to remove errors, and CDR3 was defined by IMGT conventions from the conserved cysteine to phenylalanine. Clonality was computed as 1 minus the Shannon entropy, with the entropy normalized by log2 of the number of productive unique TCRs. CD4 or CD8 identity of scalp clones was inferred by cross-referencing scalp TCRbeta sequences with sorted blood CD4 and CD8 repertoires. The clones in this table, taken by TCRdb from immuneACCESS, are in-frame only. Not every clone is retained; where verified, under half of the shortfall comes from an unresolved V gene, and the cause of the rest is unknown. V, J and clone size are taken as reported in that table, and D and trimming were inferred from the DNA itself. Present in this sample are around 200,000 clones, over 60% of which were seen just once. Around 4% of the sample comes from the top ten.

The sample's time point label, in plain terms: roughly 27 days on oral tofacitinib. The meaning of the sample's treatment or condition label: oral pan-JAK inhibitor, 5-10 mg twice daily. Peripheral blood and lesional scalp punch biopsies were obtained from patients with alopecia areata. After PBMCs were isolated by density centrifugation and stained for CD3, CD4 and CD8, a FACSAria was used to sort CD4+ and CD8+ T cells. Sequences were derived from CD4+ T cells sorted from blood, sampled at week 4, from a patient treated with tofacitinib. The receptor chain draws on TRBV7-3 and TRBJ1-1, with no confidently assigned D gene. The receptor's source is a human donor with alopecia areata. In nucleotides, the sequence is TGTGCCAGCAGCTTAGATTATAAGGTCACTGAAGCTTTCTTT. Its protein is CASSLDYKVTEAFF.